This TCR beta chain was documented in a study of OX40 agonist ivuxolimab in advanced cancers. At the level of the study: A diagnosis of hepatocellular carcinoma, melanoma, renal cell or head and neck cancer was present in dose-escalation patients. Findings and limits, study-wide: Normalized T-cell clonal expansion was also low in some nonresponders. CD4+ T cells averaged fewer expanded clones than CD8+ T cells.

This clone has only one observation. Its antigen is not known. Assay used: immunoSEQ multiplex PCR; TCRdb lists only in-frame clones, some missing. In the table there are around 23,000 clones, about three quarters of which are singletons. There are 16 residues in the CDR3. The germline gives CDR1 SEHNR, CDR2 FQNEAQ (reference sequence). Germline trimming cut 3 bases from V and 4 bases from J; bases unmatched to any gene: 6. This chain connects TRBV7-9 to TRBJ2-3; TRBD2 agrees at 11 bases. This material consisted of CD4+ or CD8+ T cells sorted from blood, taken in a trial of the OX40 agonist ivuxolimab. The TCR sequence derives from an adult with an advanced solid tumor such as melanoma, head and neck, liver or kidney cancer. The DNA of the CDR3 is TGTGCCAGCAGCTTGGATAGCGGGGGGGGACCAGATACGCAGTATTTT. It is translated as CASSLDSGGGPDTQYF.